Below, 30 T cell receptor beta chains from the same sample are listed, as sequenced in a study of PD-1 blockade in classical Hodgkin lymphoma. Profiled with immunoSEQ multiplex PCR; TCRdb holds only in-frame clones, not every one. The repertoire holds fewer than 100,000 clones, with roughly 92% as singletons. All the patients suffered relapse after autologous stem cell transplantation, and brentuximab vedotin exposure differed. The material was peripheral blood mononuclear cells (PBMCs), obtained at baseline. All receptors derive from a human donor with classical Hodgkin lymphoma.

This clone has more than one count but fewer than ten. This sequence joins TRBV28 and TRBJ2-7; D may be TRBD2 (5 bases). V was shortened by 2 bases and J by 3 bases, with 8 bases between the two germline ends. The germline CDR1 and CDR2 sequences are MDHEN and SYDVKM. This CDR3 comprises 13 residues. CDR3 coding DNA: TGTGCCAGCAGTTTAGACGGGATCTACGAGCAGTACTTC. Protein: CASSLDGIYEQYF. Together with reference TRBV28 and TRBJ2-7, the CDR3 gives the full variable domain: DVKVTQSSRYLVKRTGEKVFLECVQDMDHENMFWYRQDPGLGLRLIYFSYDVKMKEKGDIPEGYSVSREKKERFSLILESASTNQTSMYLCASSLDGIYEQYFGPGTRLTVT.

This clone was observed a few times. The chain combines TRBV9 with TRBJ1-1; D might be TRBD1 (6 bases). Per the germline V gene, CDR1 is SGDLS and CDR2 is YYNGEE. The CDR3 loop spans 14 amino acids. V shed 3 bases and J shed 4 bases, with 13 bases lying between them. CDR3 in DNA: TGTGCCAGCAGCGCTATAGAGGGGGGCACTGAAGCTTTCTTT. As protein: CASSAIEGGTEAFF.

The V gene is TRBV5-1, the J gene TRBJ2-7, with D hard to call. CDR1 is SGHRS and CDR2 is YFSETQ in the germline V gene. This CDR3 has 17 amino acids. V was trimmed by 4 bases and J by 3 bases, leaving 23 bases between them. The CDR3 DNA follows: TGCGCCAGCAGCATCAACAAAGGACCCTCGATGGACTACGAGCAGTACTTC. Amino acid sequence: CASSINKGPSMDYEQYF.

The V call is TRBV5-1, the J call TRBJ1-2; perhaps TRBD1 as D (6 bases). Trimming removed 0 bases from V and 1 base from J, with 7 bases in between. The CDR3 runs 14 residues. The germline V gene has CDR1 SGHRS and CDR2 YFSETQ. The CDR3, as DNA: TGCGCCAGCAGCTTGGGGACAGATAACTATGGCTACACCTTC. Its translation: CASSLGTDNYGYTF.

J is TRBJ2-3 and V is TRBV7-3, with D hard to call. This CDR3 contains 16 residues. With 2 bases removed from V and 2 bases from J, the gap between germline ends came to 14 bases. CDR1 and CDR2 (germline): SGHTA, FQGTGA. CDR3 nucleotide sequence: TGTGCCAGCAGCTTACAACCAGGCAGATTCACAGATACGCAGTATTTT. Amino acid sequence: CASSLQPGRFTDTQYF.

The J gene is TRBJ2-7, the V gene TRBV6-5, with D perhaps TRBD1 or TRBD2 (6 bases each). Deletions cut 5 bases from V and 2 bases from J, with 16 bases between. This CDR3 contains 15 residues. Germline V gene data show CDR1 as MNHEY and CDR2 as SVGAGI. Written as DNA, the CDR3 is TGTGCCAGCAGTCGCTGGGGGGCGCCCCCCTACGAGCAGTACTTC. Its translation is CASSRWGAPPYEQYF.

J is TRBJ2-7 and V is TRBV6-4; D is tentatively TRBD1 or TRBD2 (5 bases each). V was trimmed by 6 bases and J by 0 bases, leaving 12 bases between them. This CDR3 comprises 14 residues. Germline assignment: CDR1 MRHNA and CDR2 SNTAGT. CDR3 in amino acids: CASSRDASSYEQYF. Here the CDR3 DNA reads TGTGCCAGCAGCCGGGACGCGAGCTCCTACGAGCAGTACTTC.

This chain connects TRBV10-1 to TRBJ1-1; weak D call: TRBD1 (5 bases). CDR3 length equals 12 residues. V lost 4 bases and J 4 bases, leaving 7 bases between the germline ends. Germline V CDR1 and CDR2: WNHNN, SYGVQD (reference sequence). The CDR3 coding sequence is TGCGCCAGCAGTGGACAGAGCACTGAAGCTTTCTTT. Its protein is CASSGQSTEAFF.

V usage is TRBV4-1 and J usage is TRBJ2-7; D is possibly TRBD2 (6 bases). The CDR3 contains 15 residues. Trimming took 5 bases from V and 2 from J, leaving 16 bases between them. Germline V gene lookup returns CDR1 MGHRA and CDR2 YSYEKL. The chain's CDR3 is CASSTRLVIPYEQYF. The CDR3 DNA follows: TGCGCCAGCAGCACCCGACTAGTTATTCCCTACGAGCAGTACTTC.

The V call is TRBV7-9, the J call TRBJ2-2; 9 bases fit TRBD1. Germline V lookup: CDR1 SEHNR, CDR2 FQNEAQ (reference sequence). V gave up 4 bases and J gave up 6 bases; unmatched junction bases: 9. This CDR3 has 16 residues. CDR3 protein: CASSYRTGDSSGELFF. In DNA, the CDR3 is TGTGCCAGCAGCTATAGGACAGGGGATAGCTCCGGGGAGCTGTTTTTT.

This clone showed up just once. The chain joins TRBV6-1 to TRBJ1-1; D gene uncertain. Trimming removed 3 bases at V and 1 base at J, with 6 bases between. The CDR3 contains 13 residues. Germline-derived CDR1 and CDR2 are MNHNS and SASEGT. CDR3 DNA: TGTGCCAGCAGTGAGCAACAGAACACTGAAGCTTTCTTT. Protein: CASSEQQNTEAFF.

The chain joins TRBV15 to TRBJ2-3; 8 positions agree with TRBD1. CDR1 LNHNV and CDR2 YYDKDF come from the germline V gene (reference sequence). The CDR3 is 15 amino acids. J was trimmed by 8 bases and V by 8 bases; bases with no gene match: 15. CDR3 in amino acids: CATEIDRGPRGTQYF. CDR3 in DNA: TGTGCCACCGAAATCGACAGGGGCCCGAGGGGTACGCAGTATTTT.

The chain employs TRBV9 and TRBJ2-1; no reliable D call. Germline assignment: CDR1 SGDLS and CDR2 YYNGEE. This CDR3 comprises 16 residues. Trimming shortened V by 0 bases and J by 4 bases, and 14 bases separated the two germline ends. The DNA for the CDR3 is TGTGCCAGCAGCGTAGCGAACCCCCCAGGTTACAATGAGCAGTTCTTC. Its protein is CASSVANPPGYNEQFF.

In this sample, this clone turned up a few times. The CDR3 DNA reads as TGTGCCAGCAGCCGCGGCCTCGCATCTAGCGGCTACACCTTC. Translating it yields CASSRGLASSGYTF. V is TRBV5-6 and J is TRBJ1-2, with D hard to call. V was clipped by 4 bases and J by 8 bases, with 18 bases between them. This CDR3 is built from 14 residues. Germline loops: CDR1 SGHDT, CDR2 YYEEEE.

J is TRBJ2-7 and V is TRBV5-6; no definite D call. The CDR3 has 12 amino acids. Germline loops: CDR1 SGHDT, CDR2 YYEEEE. Trimming stripped 4 bases from V and 3 bases from J, with 8 bases between. The CDR3 DNA reads as TGTGCCAGCAGCCCCCGGCGCTACGAGCAGTACTTC. Its translation is CASSPRRYEQYF.

The V gene is TRBV6-5, the J gene TRBJ2-2, with D tentatively TRBD1 (5 bases). Germline CDR1 reads MNHEY; CDR2 reads SVGAGI. Trimming took off 2 bases at V and 1 base at J, with 11 bases between the two ends. The CDR3 has 16 residues. The CDR3 DNA is TGTGCCAGCAGTTACGGTCCAGGGCAGAACACCGGGGAGCTGTTTTTT. This sequence encodes CASSYGPGQNTGELFF.

This rearrangement joins TRBV12-5 to TRBJ2-7; 7 positions agree with TRBD1. The CDR3 sequence is 12 residues long. J gave up 6 bases and V 6 bases, and 5 bases lay outside the gene matches. Germline V gene sequence: CDR1 LGHNT, CDR2 FRNRAP. The CDR3 sequence: CASGPAGGEQYF. CDR3 in DNA: TGTGCTAGTGGCCCAGCAGGGGGCGAGCAGTACTTC. The full variable domain, with the rest looked up from reference TRBV12-5 and TRBJ2-7, is DARVTQTPRHKVTEMGQEVTMRCQPILGHNTVFWYRQTMMQGLELLAYFRNRAPLDDSGMPKDRFSAEMPDATLATLKIQPSEPRDSAVYFCASGPAGGEQYFGPGTRLTVT.

The chain carries TRBV4-2 and TRBJ2-1, with D maybe TRBD2 (6 bases). V lost 1 base and J lost 4, with 11 bases in between. The CDR3 is made up of 15 amino acids. Germline V lookup: CDR1 LGHNA, CDR2 YNFKEQ. The CDR3: CASSQVGGLYNEQFF. DNA for the CDR3: TGTGCCAGCAGCCAAGTAGGAGGGTTGTACAATGAGCAGTTCTTC.

The chain uses TRBV18 and TRBJ2-2; tentatively, D is TRBD1 (6 bases). Germline CDR1 is KGHSH and CDR2 is LQKENI. The CDR3 has 18 amino acids. Trimming cost V 5 bases and J 0 bases, with 19 bases left between them. The CDR3 bases are TGTGCCAGCTCAAACCGGGACAAGTCTTATACGAACACCGGGGAGCTGTTTTTT. Translated, it gives CASSNRDKSYTNTGELFF.

The chain joins TRBV7-2 to TRBJ2-1, with 8 nucleotides matching TRBD1. The germline V gene encodes CDR1 SGHTA and CDR2 FQGNSA. V was clipped by 1 base and J by 4 bases; unmatched bases: 6. The CDR3 length is 16 residues. For the CDR3, the DNA is TGTGCCAGCAGCTTAGGGGCAGGGGGCGCATACAATGAGCAGTTCTTC. Its translation is CASSLGAGGAYNEQFF. Complete variable domain (other parts from reference TRBV7-2 and TRBJ2-1): GAGVSQSPSNKVTEKGKDVELRCDPISGHTALYWYRQSLGQGLEFLIYFQGNSAPDKSGLPSDRFSAERTGGSVSTLTIQRTQQEDSAVYLCASSLGAGGAYNEQFFGPGTRLTVL.

The rearrangement uses TRBV28 and TRBJ2-7, with TRBD1 matching 9 bases. The V gene's germline CDR1 is MDHEN and CDR2 SYDVKM. The length of the CDR3 is 15 residues. V was clipped by 5 bases and J by 4 bases; unmatched bases: 9. CDR3 sequence reads: CASSPGPGQGYEQYF. CDR3 DNA: TGTGCCAGCAGTCCGGGTCCGGGACAGGGATACGAGCAGTACTTC.

The V and J genes are TRBV6-6 and TRBJ1-1; 9 bases map to TRBD1. This CDR3 contains 15 residues. The germline V gene has CDR1 MNHNY and CDR2 SVGAGI (reference sequence). V lost 6 bases and J lost 5; bases outside the gene matches: 10. The CDR3 nucleotides read TGTGCCAGCAGCTCAATCGGACAGGGGAGAACTGAAGCTTTCTTT. Translation gives CASSSIGQGRTEAFF.

The chain links TRBV2 to TRBJ2-1; TRBD2 matches 11 bases. The CDR3 is 13 residues long. V was clipped by 6 bases and J by 8 bases; unmatched bases: 3. CDR1 and CDR2 from the germline V gene are SNHLY and FYNNEI. CDR3 sequence reads: CASSELAGDEQFF. CDR3 bases: TGTGCCAGCAGCGAACTAGCGGGAGATGAGCAGTTCTTC.

This rearrangement joins TRBV6-5 to TRBJ2-7; D is perhaps TRBD1 (5 bases). The ends were cut back, 6 bases at V and 2 bases at J, with 14 bases in the middle. Germline CDR1 MNHEY, CDR2 SVGAGI. The length of the CDR3 is 14 residues. DNA for the CDR3: TGTGCCAGCAGGAATCAGGGCGGAACCTACGAGCAGTACTTC. Translating it yields CASRNQGGTYEQYF.

V is TRBV28 and J is TRBJ1-1, with D maybe TRBD1 (6 bases). The CDR3 runs 16 residues. Germline V gene sequence: CDR1 MDHEN, CDR2 SYDVKM. V was pared by 2 bases and J by 11 bases, with 24 bases between. CDR3 DNA sequence: TGTGCCAGCAGTTTACCAACTCCCCCGGGACAAGGGATGGCTTTCTTT. Its translation: CASSLPTPPGQGMAFF.

This clone is a singleton in its sample. The genes are TRBV18 and TRBJ1-2; possible D gene TRBD1, 5 bases. CDR3 length equals 12 residues. Germline CDR1 is KGHSH and CDR2 is LQKENI. Trimming stripped 6 bases from V and 1 base from J, with 6 bases between. CDR3 nucleotides: TGTGCCAGCTCGAGGGGTAACTATGGCTACACCTTC. This translates into CASSRGNYGYTF. The whole variable domain, filled in from reference TRBV18 and TRBJ1-2, reads NAGVMQNPRHLVRRRGQEARLRCSPMKGHSHVYWYRQLPEEGLKFMVYLQKENIIDESGMPKERFSAEFPKEGPSILRIQQVVRGDSAAYFCASSRGNYGYTFGSGTRLTVV.

The J gene is TRBJ2-5, the V gene TRBV6-5; possible D gene TRBD2, 5 bases. The end of the DNA is better explained by TRBJ2-7, so the J call may be wrong. CDR3 length equals 13 residues. Germline assignment: CDR1 MNHEY and CDR2 SVGAGI. The CDR3, as DNA: TGTGCCAGCAGTTACGGAGGCCGAGGCGAGCAGTACTTC. It is translated as CASSYGGRGEQYF.

The chain employs TRBV5-1 and TRBJ2-1; 14 bases align to TRBD2. The germline V gene has CDR1 SGHRS and CDR2 YFSETQ. This CDR3 spans 20 amino acids. V dropped 4 bases and J dropped 6; count of bases not matched to a gene: 18. CDR3 coding DNA: TGCGCCAGCAGCAACCGACTAGCGGGAGGGCCGGTCGGTTCCCTCAATGAGCAGTTCTTC. Translation: CASSNRLAGGPVGSLNEQFF.

This chain joins TRBV30 and TRBJ2-7; 8 nucleotides match TRBD1. V dropped 2 bases and J dropped 1; count of bases not matched to a gene: 7. Germline CDR1 is GTSNPN and CDR2 is SVGIG (reference sequence). The length of the CDR3 is 15 residues. This CDR3 is CAWSLGQGKSYEQYF. As DNA, the CDR3 is TGTGCCTGGAGTCTCGGACAGGGTAAATCCTACGAGCAGTACTTC.

The chain recombines TRBV27 with TRBJ2-3; possibly TRBD2 for D (6 bases). CDR1 is MNHEY, CDR2 SMNVEV, per germline (reference sequence). V shed 3 bases and J shed 3 bases, with 10 bases lying between them. The CDR3 totals 14 residues. The CDR3 DNA reads as TGTGCCAGCAGTTTCTCAGGGAGGACAGATACGCAGTATTTT. Its translation is CASSFSGRTDTQYF.